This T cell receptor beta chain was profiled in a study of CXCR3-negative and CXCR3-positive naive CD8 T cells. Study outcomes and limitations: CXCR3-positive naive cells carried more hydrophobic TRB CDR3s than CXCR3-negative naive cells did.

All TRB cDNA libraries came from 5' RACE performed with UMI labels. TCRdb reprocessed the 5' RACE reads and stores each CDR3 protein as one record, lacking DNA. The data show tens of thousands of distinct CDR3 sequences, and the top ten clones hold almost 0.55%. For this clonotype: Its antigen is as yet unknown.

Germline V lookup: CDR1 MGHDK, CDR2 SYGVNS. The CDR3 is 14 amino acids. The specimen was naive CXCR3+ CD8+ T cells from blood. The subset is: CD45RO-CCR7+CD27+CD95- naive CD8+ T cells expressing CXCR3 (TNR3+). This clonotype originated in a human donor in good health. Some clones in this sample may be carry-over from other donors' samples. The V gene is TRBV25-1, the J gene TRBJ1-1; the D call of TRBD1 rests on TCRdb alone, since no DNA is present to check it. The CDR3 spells CASSENRGSTEAFF.